This TCR beta chain was documented in a study of T cells after posttransplantation cyclophosphamide. Overall study findings and caveats: TRB overlap between skin or GI tissue T cells and blood was limited. TRB clonality was highly associated with recipient CMV seropositivity and reactivation. Later post-transplant blood repertoires were often dominated by donor CD8+ memory clones.

This clone was observed at least ten times. Its antigen remains unidentified. The data were produced by immunoSEQ multiplex PCR, yet TCRdb's version contains in-frame clones alone and is incomplete. Singletons are absent from the sample, which has 34,000 or so clones. Sequencing input: PBMCs. The source of this sequence is a woman aged 45 to 65 in good health and a related stem cell transplant donor.

The CDR3 nucleotides read TGTGCCAGCAGTCCCCAGGGGGATACGCAGTATTTT. Translation: CASSPQGDTQYF. The chain joins TRBV12-3 or TRBV12-4 to TRBJ2-3, with a weak D call TRBD1 (6 bases). The CDR3 is made up of 12 amino acids. Trimming removed 5 bases at V and 6 bases at J, with 9 bases between.